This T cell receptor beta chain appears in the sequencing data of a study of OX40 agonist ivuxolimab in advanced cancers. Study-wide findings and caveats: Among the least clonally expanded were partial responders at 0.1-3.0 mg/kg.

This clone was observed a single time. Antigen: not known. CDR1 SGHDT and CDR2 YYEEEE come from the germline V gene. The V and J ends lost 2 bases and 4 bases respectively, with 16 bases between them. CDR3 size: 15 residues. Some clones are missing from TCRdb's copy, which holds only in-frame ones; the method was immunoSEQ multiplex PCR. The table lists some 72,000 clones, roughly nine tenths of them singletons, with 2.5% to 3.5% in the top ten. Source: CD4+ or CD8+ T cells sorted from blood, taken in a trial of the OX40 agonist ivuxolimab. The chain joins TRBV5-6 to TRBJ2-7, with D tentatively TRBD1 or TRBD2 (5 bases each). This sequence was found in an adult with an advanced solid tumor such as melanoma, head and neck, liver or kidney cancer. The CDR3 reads CASSFPGPYQYEQYF. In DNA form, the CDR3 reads TGTGCCAGCAGCTTCCCGGGACCGTATCAGTACGAGCAGTACTTC.